These 20 T cell receptor beta chains share one sample of origin, sequenced in a study of cytomegalovirus exposure and HLA in healthy donors. The primer mix had 60 Vbeta and 13 Jbeta primers. Profiled with immunoSEQ multiplex PCR; TCRdb holds only in-frame clones, not every one. This table has about 120,000 clones, 70% to 80% appearing once. The sequencing input was PBMCs. Source of these receptors: a human donor in good health.

The chain employs TRBV9 and TRBJ2-3; tentatively, D is TRBD1 (6 bases). The CDR3 has 14 residues. Between the trimmed V and J ends, which lost 3 bases and 5 bases, there was a span of 13 bases. CDR1 and CDR2 (germline): SGDLS, YYNGEE. CDR3 coding DNA: TGTGCCAGCAGCGCCTCACAGGGTAAAGATACGCAGTATTTT. Translated: CASSASQGKDTQYF.

Only one count was recorded for this clone. The chain recombines TRBV15 with TRBJ1-4; TRBD1 matches at 10 bases. The CDR3 covers 15 residues. Trimming took 2 bases from V and 8 from J; bases not matched to a gene: 5. In germline, CDR1 is LNHNV, CDR2 YYDKDF (reference sequence). The CDR3 here is CATSRLTGGGEKLFF. For the CDR3, the DNA is TGTGCCACCAGCAGATTGACAGGGGGCGGCGAAAAACTGTTTTTT. Complete variable domain (other parts from reference TRBV15 and TRBJ1-4): DAMVIQNPRYQVTQFGKPVTLSCSQTLNHNVMYWYQQKSSQAPKLLFHYYDKDFNNEADTPDNFQSRRPNTSFCFLDIRSPGLGDTAMYLCATSRLTGGGEKLFFGSGTQLSVL.

This chain uses TRBV27 with TRBJ2-5; TRBD1 matches at 9 bases. The germline CDR1 and CDR2 sequences are MNHEY and SMNVEV (reference sequence). After removal of 2 bases from V and 7 bases from J, the junction contained 5 bases not matched to a gene. The CDR3 length is 14 residues. This CDR3 is CASSLNRGLGTQYF. CDR3 in DNA: TGTGCCAGCAGTTTAAACAGGGGGCTTGGGACCCAGTACTTC.

The V gene is TRBV5-8, the J gene TRBJ2-7; 8 nucleotides align to TRBD2. The CDR3 is made up of 14 amino acids. J lost 6 bases, V lost 2 bases, and 7 bases had no gene match. Germline CDR1 is SGHTS and CDR2 is YDEGEE. Here the CDR3 reads CASSLFPGGREQYF. The DNA for the CDR3 is TGTGCCAGCAGCTTATTCCCGGGGGGGCGCGAGCAGTACTTC.

The rearrangement links TRBV27 to TRBJ1-3, with TRBD1 matching 10 bases. Germline-derived CDR1 and CDR2 are MNHEY and SMNVEV (reference sequence). This CDR3 is built from 16 residues. Germline trimming cut 7 bases from V and 6 bases from J; bases unmatched to any gene: 12. CDR3 sequence (DNA): TGTGCCAGCACAACCCTAGGGGGGACAGGGGAAAACACCATATATTTT. Its protein is CASTTLGGTGENTIYF.

The chain combines TRBV7-6 with TRBJ2-7; 8 nucleotides align to TRBD1. The CDR3 spans 15 residues. The V gene end was trimmed by 0 bases and the J gene end by 7 bases; junction bases not matched to a gene: 8. CDR1 and CDR2 (germline): SGHVS, FNYEAQ. CDR3 residues: CASSLALQGAGEQYF. The CDR3 bases are TGTGCCAGCAGCTTAGCGCTTCAGGGGGCGGGGGAGCAGTACTTC.

V gene TRBV7-9 combines with J gene TRBJ2-7; 7 nucleotides line up with TRBD1. Germline V gene sequence: CDR1 SEHNR, CDR2 FQNEAQ (reference sequence). V gave up 4 bases and J gave up 7 bases; unmatched junction bases: 7. CDR3 length equals 13 residues. In nucleotides, the CDR3 is TGTGCCAGCAGCTACTCCGACAGGGTTGAGCAGTACTTC. This codes for CASSYSDRVEQYF. The variable domain in full, completed from reference TRBV7-9 and TRBJ2-7, reads DTGVSQNPRHKITKRGQNVTFRCDPISEHNRLYWYRQTLGQGPEFLTYFQNEAQLEKSRLLSDRFSAERPKGSFSTLEIQRTEQGDSAMYLCASSYSDRVEQYFGPGTRLTVT.

This chain connects TRBV9 to TRBJ1-4; TRBD1 matches 7 bases. Trimming removed 4 bases from V and 7 bases from J; junction bases left unmatched: 10. Germline CDR1 is SGDLS and CDR2 is YYNGEE. This CDR3 spans 15 amino acids. CDR3 residues: CASSPRGESVEKLFF. CDR3 sequence (DNA): TGTGCCAGCAGCCCCAGGGGGGAGTCGGTTGAAAAACTGTTTTTT.

This clone was detected a few times. This chain uses TRBV6-5 with TRBJ1-2; 8 bases are shared with TRBD1. Unmatched junction bases numbered 10, after V lost 8 bases and J lost 2 bases. CDR1 is MNHEY, CDR2 SVGAGI, per germline. The CDR3 runs to 15 residues. In nucleotides, the CDR3 is TGTGCCAGCGGGATGGACAGGGTCGAAAACTATGGCTACACCTTC. Its translation: CASGMDRVENYGYTF.

This clone was counted between two and nine times. The gene calls are TRBV7-9 and TRBJ2-6, with D possibly TRBD2 on 5 matching bases. Germline V gene data show CDR1 as SEHNR and CDR2 as FQNEAQ (reference sequence). Trimming stripped 5 bases from V and 0 bases from J, with 8 bases between. CDR3 length: 15 amino acids. The CDR3 protein is CASSRGSSGANVLTF. As DNA, the CDR3 is TGTGCCAGCAGCCGAGGGAGCTCTGGGGCCAACGTCCTGACTTTC.

This clone was found once. This chain joins TRBV6-6 and TRBJ2-7; D remains ambiguous. Trimming left V 4 bases short and J 7 bases short, with 8 bases between. Germline lookup yields CDR1 MNHNY and CDR2 SVGAGI (reference sequence). The CDR3 spans 11 residues. In DNA, the CDR3 is TGTGCCAGCAGTTCTGGCGGAGAGCAGTACTTC. Its protein product is CASSSGGEQYF.

The chain recombines TRBV2 with TRBJ1-5, with 7 bases lining up with TRBD1. V lost 4 bases to trimming and J lost 9 bases; unmatched junction nucleotides: 12. The CDR3 runs to 15 residues. Germline loops: CDR1 SNHLY, CDR2 FYNNEI. CDR3 DNA: TGTGCCAGCAGTGCTACAGGGGCCCGAGGATCGCCCCAGCATTTT. It translates to CASSATGARGSPQHF.

Here the CDR3 reads CASSHGVAGREETQYF. The CDR3 bases are TGCGCCAGCAGCCACGGGGTAGCGGGGAGAGAGGAGACCCAGTACTTC. The V and J genes are TRBV4-1 and TRBJ2-5, with 8 bases identical to TRBD2. J was trimmed by 5 bases and V by 3 bases; bases with no gene match: 11. CDR3 length: 16 amino acids. Germline V gene lookup returns CDR1 MGHRA and CDR2 YSYEKL.

In DNA form, the CDR3 reads TGTGCCAGCAGTTACGGACAGGGGGCGTCCGGAAACACCATATATTTT. Translation: CASSYGQGASGNTIYF. The V gene is TRBV6-5, the J gene TRBJ1-3; 11 positions agree with TRBD1. The CDR3 is 16 amino acids. V dropped 2 bases and J dropped 4; count of bases not matched to a gene: 4. From germline, CDR1 is MNHEY and CDR2 SVGAGI.

This clone was seen just once. CDR3 amino acids: CASSSSRVYEQYF. In DNA, the CDR3 is TGTGCCAGCAGCTCCTCGAGGGTCTACGAGCAGTACTTC. The chain recombines TRBV7-6 with TRBJ2-7; D may be TRBD2 (5 bases). In germline, CDR1 is SGHVS, CDR2 FNYEAQ. Trimming cost V 4 bases and J 3 bases, with 10 bases left between them. The CDR3 has 13 residues.

The rearrangement uses TRBV4-3 and TRBJ2-7, with 7 bases matching TRBD2. The V and J ends lost 5 bases and 2 bases, in that order; junction bases with no gene match: 9. Germline loops: CDR1 LGHNA, CDR2 YSLEER. The CDR3 is made up of 15 amino acids. The CDR3, as DNA: TGCGCCAGCAGCAAGCTAGCGGCCGAAGCCTACGAGCAGTACTTC. This sequence encodes CASSKLAAEAYEQYF.

This chain joins TRBV5-8 and TRBJ1-5; D ambiguous. V was pared by 4 bases and J by 7 bases, with 15 bases between. From germline, CDR1 is SGHTS and CDR2 YDEGEE. The CDR3 loop spans 14 amino acids. The CDR3 coding sequence is TGTGCCAGCAGCCCCGGGTTCGTAGGCCAGCCCCAGCATTTT. This encodes CASSPGFVGQPQHF.

This clone came up a few times. The CDR3 loop reads CASRDRDRGSGANVLTF. The CDR3 nucleotides read TGTGCCAGCAGGGACCGGGACAGGGGTTCTGGGGCCAACGTCCTGACTTTC. The rearrangement joins TRBV2 to TRBJ2-6; TRBD1 matches 10 bases. CDR3 length: 17 residues. The V gene end was trimmed by 6 bases and the J gene end by 1 base; junction bases not matched to a gene: 6. Per germline, CDR1 SNHLY and CDR2 FYNNEI.

The sample holds a few counts of this clone. Here the CDR3 DNA reads TGTGCCAGTAGTAGCCAAGCGGGAAGGCTTTACAATGAGCAGTTCTTC. Translating gives CASSSQAGRLYNEQFF. V gene TRBV19 combines with J gene TRBJ2-1, with TRBD2 identical over 7 bases. The CDR3 spans 16 residues. With 4 bases clipped from V and 4 bases from J, the junction kept 10 bases outside the gene matches. The germline CDR1 and CDR2 sequences are LNHDA and SQIVND (reference sequence).

The V call is TRBV19, the J call TRBJ1-2; no firm D call. V lost 5 bases and J 1 base, leaving 8 bases between the germline ends. The CDR3 is made up of 13 amino acids. Germline-derived CDR1 and CDR2 are LNHDA and SQIVND (reference sequence). CDR3 bases: TGTGCCAGTAGTGGGCAGGTTAACTATGGCTACACCTTC. Translated: CASSGQVNYGYTF.